Listed here are 12 T cell receptor beta chains from one sample, sequenced in a study of T cells in tuberculosis. Generated by immunoSEQ multiplex PCR, the TCRdb table keeps only in-frame clones and is missing some. Of some 49,000 clones detected, about 96% appear once; the ten largest clones hold more than 1.4%. Noted time point: new active TB diagnosis, blood taken before or within 7 days of starting treatment. The source material was PBMCs, sampled at tuberculosis diagnosis. The receptors derive from an adult with tuberculosis.

This rearrangement joins TRBV19 to TRBJ2-5; D is perhaps TRBD1 (5 bases). Germline CDR1 is LNHDA and CDR2 is SQIVND (reference sequence). CDR3 length equals 14 residues. Between the trimmed V and J ends, which lost 4 bases and 5 bases, there was a span of 14 bases. The chain's CDR3 is CASSNGAEGETQYF. Written as DNA, the CDR3 is TGTGCCAGTAGTAATGGGGCGGAAGGGGAGACCCAGTACTTC.

The chain recombines TRBV6-5 with TRBJ2-7; maybe TRBD1 (6 bases). V was clipped by 0 bases and J by 3 bases, with 6 bases between them. The CDR3 runs 13 residues. Germline CDR1 is MNHEY and CDR2 is SVGAGI. The CDR3 DNA reads as TGTGCCAGCAGTTACTCACAGGGCTACGAGCAGTACTTC. As protein: CASSYSQGYEQYF.

The J gene is TRBJ1-2, the V gene TRBV6-5; 9 bases fit TRBD1. The CDR3 has 15 residues. Trimming removed 2 bases from V and 2 bases from J; junction bases left unmatched: 3. Germline V lookup: CDR1 MNHEY, CDR2 SVGAGI. CDR3 nucleotide sequence: TGTGCCAGCAGTTACAGGGGACAGGGAAACTATGGCTACACCTTC. This encodes CASSYRGQGNYGYTF.

The chain links TRBV14 to TRBJ1-5, with D perhaps TRBD1 (5 bases). Germline CDR1 SGHDN, CDR2 FVKESK. This CDR3 comprises 16 residues. The V end was cut by 7 bases, the J end by 7 bases, with 23 bases between. In nucleotides, the CDR3 is TGTGCCAGCAAGAACGTCGTAACGGACACGGGCCAGCCCCAGCATTTT. Translated, it gives CASKNVVTDTGQPQHF.

The rearrangement links TRBV29-1 to TRBJ2-1; 8 bases are a match to TRBD1. After removal of 6 bases from V and 7 bases from J, the junction contained 11 bases not matched to a gene. Germline V CDR1 and CDR2: SQVTM, ANQGSEA. This CDR3 comprises 14 residues. The CDR3 coding sequence is TGCAGCGTGGGGGGCTGGGGACAGGTAAATGAGCAGTTCTTC. Amino acids: CSVGGWGQVNEQFF.

This chain connects TRBV4-3 to TRBJ2-6, with D possibly matching TRBD1 (5 bases). Trimming took 0 bases from V and 2 from J, leaving 11 bases between them. Germline V gene sequence: CDR1 LGHNA, CDR2 YSLEER. The CDR3 sequence is 17 residues long. The CDR3 protein is CASSQDFRATGANVLTF. The CDR3 DNA is TGCGCCAGCAGCCAAGATTTCAGGGCAACTGGGGCCAACGTCCTGACTTTC.

The rearrangement uses TRBV6-6 and TRBJ2-7; D ambiguous. The CDR3 totals 15 residues. V dropped 5 bases and J dropped 3 bases, with 17 bases sitting between them. The V gene's germline CDR1 is MNHNY and CDR2 SVGAGI (reference sequence). This chain's CDR3 is CASSTRLRFDYEQYF. The DNA of the CDR3 is TGTGCCAGCAGTACCCGGTTACGTTTCGACTACGAGCAGTACTTC.

This chain joins TRBV19 and TRBJ2-5, with D perhaps TRBD2 (6 bases). The germline CDR1 and CDR2 sequences are LNHDA and SQIVND (reference sequence). Trimming removed 6 bases from V and 5 bases from J, with 13 bases in between. CDR3 length: 13 residues. In DNA, the CDR3 is TGTGCCAGTAGCAGACCCGGAGGGGAGACCCAGTACTTC. The encoded protein is CASSRPGGETQYF.

J is TRBJ1-1 and V is TRBV28; the D gene is possibly TRBD1 (6 bases). The V gene lost 3 bases and the J gene lost 5 bases, with 16 bases spanning the gap. The CDR3 sequence is 15 residues long. Germline lookup yields CDR1 MDHEN and CDR2 SYDVKM. The CDR3 bases are TGTGCCAGCAGTTTTCCCACGACAGGATTTACTGAAGCTTTCTTT. The encoded protein is CASSFPTTGFTEAFF.

The rearrangement uses TRBV15 and TRBJ2-1; 10 bases are a match to TRBD2. V was pared by 6 bases and J by 5 bases, with 19 bases of the junction left unmatched. From germline, CDR1 is LNHNV and CDR2 YYDKDF (reference sequence). The CDR3 extends over 19 amino acids. The DNA of the CDR3 is TGTGCCACCAGTAAAGACTGGGCCAGCGGGAGGGCCAGAGACAATGAGCAGTTCTTC. Residues: CATSKDWASGRARDNEQFF.

The CDR3 DNA follows: TGTGCCAGCAGCGTAGAGACAGGGGACCTTCCAGGCACAGATACGCAGTATTTT. Protein sequence: CASSVETGDLPGTDTQYF. V usage is TRBV9 and J usage is TRBJ2-3; 8 bases map to TRBD1. The V gene's germline CDR1 is SGDLS and CDR2 YYNGEE. V gave up 0 bases and J gave up 1 base; unmatched junction bases: 10. This CDR3 is 18 amino acids long.

The chain is built from TRBV7-8 and TRBJ2-7; perhaps TRBD2 as D (6 bases). With 5 bases removed from V and 0 bases from J, the gap between germline ends came to 14 bases. The CDR3 consists of 15 residues. Germline CDR1 reads SGHVS; CDR2 reads FQNEAQ. CDR3 in amino acids: CASSSISGFSYEQYF. The CDR3 DNA is TGTGCCAGCAGCAGTATTAGCGGTTTCTCCTACGAGCAGTACTTC.